The sequence of this T cell receptor beta chain was determined in a study of regulatory T cells in long-lasting Graves disease. Looked up from germline, CDR1 is LNHNV and CDR2 is YYDKDF (reference sequence). The V and J ends lost 0 bases and 5 bases respectively, with 10 bases between them. CDR3 length: 14 amino acids. The authors built TCR beta libraries using iRepertoire HTBI primers and Arm-PCR of CDR3 regions. TCRdb reanalysed the multiplex PCR reads using MiXCR and keeps one entry per CDR3 protein. The sample comprises hundreds of thousands of distinct CDR3 sequences, about 20% of which are singletons, and just under 30% rests with the top ten. Ten or more counts support this clonotype. The target antigen is unknown. Time point specified: persistent/refractory GD, antithyroid drugs over 5 years with positive TRAb. Extracted RNA from PBMCs served as the source of the TCR library. Xi'an, China, was home to the endocrinology department that provided patients.

Overall study results and limits: The number of shared public clonotypes was higher in persistent patients (2,741) than new patients (roughly 970). Gene preferences differed: TRBV28, TRBJ1-2, TRBJ2-5 in persistent cases. Thyroid tissue went unstudied; only peripheral blood was examined.

Specimen: peripheral blood mononuclear cells (PBMCs), collected when the disease was refractory, from a patient treated with antithyroid drugs. This clonotype originated in a female donor with Graves disease. V and J are TRBV15 and TRBJ2-5; D not resolved. Here the CDR3 reads CATSRDLVGETQYF. Here the CDR3 DNA reads TGTGCCACCAGCAGAGATCTGGTCGGCGAGACCCAGTACTTC.